The 32 T cell receptor beta chains listed next were all sequenced from one sample in a study of blood T cell repertoires in COVID-19. Repertoires were generated with immunoSEQ multiplex PCR, while TCRdb's copy carries only in-frame clones and drops some. Here the sample spans under 70,000 clones, around 87% being singletons. The sample comprised peripheral blood. The receptors derive from a young woman with acute or convalescent COVID-19.

The chain carries TRBV7-2 and TRBJ2-1; 11 bases fit TRBD1. CDR1 is SGHTA, CDR2 FQGNSA, per germline. V shed 4 bases, J shed 8 bases, and the junction held 7 bases outside the gene matches. There are 15 residues in the CDR3. The CDR3 spells CASSSGQGAGDEQFF. DNA for the CDR3: TGTGCCAGCAGCTCAGGACAGGGGGCCGGGGATGAGCAGTTCTTC.

CDR3 amino acids: CASGTAYNEQFF. The CDR3 nucleotides read TGTGCCAGCGGGACTGCCTACAATGAGCAGTTCTTC. The rearrangement links TRBV2 to TRBJ2-1, with D maybe TRBD2 (6 bases). The CDR3 contains 12 residues. Germline CDR1 SNHLY, CDR2 FYNNEI. V lost 8 bases, J lost 2 bases, and 7 bases lay in between. The full variable domain, with the rest looked up from reference TRBV2 and TRBJ2-1, is EPEVTQTPSHQVTQMGQEVILRCVPISNHLYFYWYRQILGQKVEFLVSFYNNEISEKSEIFDDQFSVERPDGSNFTLKIRSTKLEDSAMYFCASGTAYNEQFFGPGTRLTVL.

The chain combines TRBV4-3 with TRBJ2-3; unclear D gene. There are 14 residues in the CDR3. Germline CDR1 reads LGHNA; CDR2 reads YSLEER. V dropped 0 bases and J dropped 4 bases, with 8 bases sitting between them. The CDR3: CASSQDAMPDTQYF. CDR3 nucleotide sequence: TGCGCCAGCAGCCAAGACGCTATGCCAGATACGCAGTATTTT.

The chain combines TRBV19 with TRBJ2-1, with a weak D call TRBD2 (6 bases). The germline gives CDR1 LNHDA, CDR2 SQIVND (reference sequence). CDR3 length equals 15 residues. Trimming stripped 10 bases from V and 7 bases from J, with 23 bases between. The CDR3 DNA sequence: TGTGCCACCGTAGGACCGGGACTCCCAGGGAATGAGCAGTTCTTC. Its protein product is CATVGPGLPGNEQFF.

This clone was found a few times. The V and J genes are TRBV24-1 and TRBJ2-7; tentative D call: TRBD1 (5 bases). This CDR3 contains 16 residues. With 6 bases removed from V and 5 bases from J, the gap between germline ends came to 22 bases. The germline CDR1 and CDR2 sequences are KGHDR and SFDVKD. The CDR3 DNA is TGTGCCACCAGTATTGGGGCACCGAGACAGATCCACGAGCAGTACTTC. It encodes CATSIGAPRQIHEQYF.

The chain carries TRBV7-9 and TRBJ1-4; D uncertain. Trimming stripped 1 base from V and 4 bases from J, with 13 bases between. The CDR3 spans 16 residues. Looked up from germline, CDR1 is SEHNR and CDR2 is FQNEAQ (reference sequence). CDR3 sequence (DNA): TGTGCCAGCAGCTTAGGGGCGGGTCCTTTTAATGAAAAACTGTTTTTT. Protein sequence: CASSLGAGPFNEKLFF.

V usage is TRBV4-3 and J usage is TRBJ2-3; possible D gene TRBD2, 5 bases. This CDR3 has 13 amino acids. Germline assignment: CDR1 LGHNA and CDR2 YSLEER. Between the trimmed V and J ends, which lost 0 bases and 11 bases, there was a span of 12 bases. CDR3 protein: CASSQDQRLGQYF. The CDR3 nucleotides read TGCGCCAGCAGCCAAGATCAGCGGCTCGGGCAGTATTTT.

The chain carries TRBV28 and TRBJ2-3, with a possible D match to TRBD1 (6 bases). V dropped 4 bases and J dropped 5 bases, with 31 bases sitting between them. CDR1 and CDR2 (germline): MDHEN, SYDVKM. This CDR3 has 20 amino acids. CDR3 nucleotides: TGTGCCAGCAGTTCGCCCGTGGTGGCTGGCGGGCCCGGCAGGGGAGATACGCAGTATTTT. It is translated as CASSSPVVAGGPGRGDTQYF.

The V and J genes are TRBV6-1 and TRBJ1-1; 10 nucleotides align to TRBD1. Germline CDR1 MNHNS, CDR2 SASEGT. Losses at the gene ends were 1 base for V and 4 bases for J; bases not matched to a gene: 6. The CDR3 spans 16 residues. CDR3 loop: CASSEEGQGRATEAFF. CDR3 in DNA: TGTGCCAGCAGTGAAGAGGGACAGGGGAGGGCCACTGAAGCTTTCTTT.

The chain has TRBV6-6 and TRBJ2-7; D gene ambiguous. V was shortened by 6 bases and J by 9 bases, with 18 bases between the two germline ends. This CDR3 contains 13 residues. The V gene's germline CDR1 is MNHNY and CDR2 SVGAGI (reference sequence). This CDR3 reads CASRDVLPVAQYF. The DNA of the CDR3 is TGTGCCAGCAGAGACGTTCTGCCGGTAGCGCAGTACTTC.

This rearrangement joins TRBV2 to TRBJ1-6; TRBD1 agrees at 8 bases. J was trimmed by 10 bases and V by 5 bases; bases with no gene match: 4. Germline lookup yields CDR1 SNHLY and CDR2 FYNNEI. CDR3 length equals 13 residues. This chain's CDR3 is CASSRTGPSPLHF. Written as DNA, the CDR3 is TGTGCCAGCAGTAGGACAGGGCCCTCACCCCTCCACTTT.

A few counts support this clone. V and J are TRBV20-1 and TRBJ1-6; no clear D gene. The CDR3 is 13 amino acids. Trimming left V 3 bases short and J 9 bases short, with 12 bases between. Germline CDR1 is DFQATT and CDR2 is SNEGSKA (reference sequence). CDR3 protein: CSASHPVSSPLHF. As DNA, the CDR3 is TGCAGTGCTAGTCACCCCGTTAGTTCACCCCTCCACTTT.

The rearrangement joins TRBV2 to TRBJ1-3; TRBD1 agrees at 7 bases. Trimming removed 6 bases from V and 0 bases from J; junction bases left unmatched: 8. The germline gives CDR1 SNHLY, CDR2 FYNNEI. The CDR3 covers 16 residues. The CDR3 loop is CASRGQGVYSGNTIYF. CDR3 sequence (DNA): TGTGCCAGCAGAGGTCAGGGGGTATACTCTGGAAACACCATATATTTT.

CDR3 amino acids: CSAKDREKLFF. In nucleotides, the CDR3 is TGCAGTGCTAAGGACAGAGAAAAACTGTTTTTT. This chain uses TRBV20-1 with TRBJ1-4; D perhaps matches TRBD1 (6 bases). With 4 bases removed from V and 8 bases from J, the gap between germline ends came to 8 bases. The length of the CDR3 is 11 residues. Looked up from germline, CDR1 is DFQATT and CDR2 is SNEGSKA (reference sequence).

CDR3: CASSETTGLGNSPLHF. DNA for the CDR3: TGTGCCAGCAGTGAAACTACAGGGTTAGGTAATTCACCCCTCCACTTT. This sequence joins TRBV6-4 and TRBJ1-6; possible D gene TRBD1, 6 bases. CDR1 is MRHNA and CDR2 is SNTAGT in the germline V gene. The CDR3 runs 16 residues. The V end was cut by 3 bases, the J end by 6 bases, with 15 bases between.

The gene calls are TRBV7-8 and TRBJ1-1; D gene unclear. V lost 3 bases and J 4 bases, leaving 9 bases between the germline ends. This CDR3 contains 13 residues. Germline CDR1 and CDR2: SGHVS and FQNEAQ. DNA of the CDR3: TGTGCCAGCAGCTTGGATGGGCGCACTGAAGCTTTCTTT. Translated: CASSLDGRTEAFF.

As to this clone: Other nucleotide sequences from this sample produce the same CDR3. The chain carries TRBV29-1 and TRBJ1-4, with 7 bases matching TRBD1. J was trimmed by 4 bases and V by 6 bases; bases with no gene match: 2. The CDR3 runs 12 residues. The germline gives CDR1 SQVTM, CDR2 ANQGSEA. CDR3 sequence (DNA): TGCAGCGTCGGGACAGTTAATGAAAAACTGTTTTTT. Translating it yields CSVGTVNEKLFF.

The V and J genes are TRBV27 and TRBJ1-1; 7 nucleotides match TRBD1. The V segment lost 8 bases and the J segment 4 bases; nucleotides outside the gene matches: 10. From germline, CDR1 is MNHEY and CDR2 SMNVEV (reference sequence). This CDR3 comprises 14 residues. For the CDR3, the DNA is TGTGCCAGCCAAGTTTACACAGGGGCCACTGAAGCTTTCTTT. Its translation: CASQVYTGATEAFF.

The rearrangement joins TRBV6-5 to TRBJ1-5, with a tentative D call TRBD1 (5 bases). The CDR3 sequence is 12 residues long. Germline lookup yields CDR1 MNHEY and CDR2 SVGAGI. V was shortened by 11 bases and J by 2 bases, with 10 bases between the two germline ends. CDR3 in amino acids: CAGDLRNQPQHF. CDR3 nucleotides: TGTGCCGGGGACTTACGCAATCAGCCCCAGCATTTT.

In this sample, this clone turned up a few times. The rearrangement joins TRBV27 to TRBJ2-2; maybe TRBD1 (5 bases). The germline V gene has CDR1 MNHEY and CDR2 SMNVEV (reference sequence). Trimming shortened V by 3 bases and J by 7 bases, and 15 bases separated the two germline ends. The length of the CDR3 is 15 residues. In DNA, the CDR3 is TGTGCCAGCAGTTTTTCCCAGGGCGGTAGCGGGGAGCTGTTTTTT. Amino acids: CASSFSQGGSGELFF.

J is TRBJ2-7 and V is TRBV11-2, with a possible D match to TRBD1 (5 bases). The V end lost 1 base, the J end lost 3 bases, and 7 bases lay between the germline ends. From germline, CDR1 is SGHAT and CDR2 FQNNGV. This CDR3 contains 13 residues. The CDR3 sequence: CASSLVDSYEQYF. For the CDR3, the DNA is TGTGCCAGCAGCTTAGTTGACAGCTACGAGCAGTACTTC.

Written as DNA, the CDR3 is TGTGCCAGCAGTGACTCAAAAGACATGACAATGAACACTGAAGCTTTCTTT. Protein sequence: CASSDSKDMTMNTEAFF. V and J are TRBV6-4 and TRBJ1-1, with D hard to call. This CDR3 is 17 amino acids long. From germline, CDR1 is MRHNA and CDR2 SNTAGT. The ends were cut back, 0 bases at V and 0 bases at J, with 14 bases in the middle.

This clone was recorded once. V is TRBV2 and J is TRBJ2-2; 7 nucleotides match TRBD1. The trim removed 7 bases at V and 5 bases at J, leaving 4 bases unmatched. CDR3 length: 13 residues. CDR1 is SNHLY, CDR2 FYNNEI, per germline. Here the CDR3 reads CASTKDRTGELFF. The CDR3 bases are TGTGCCAGCACTAAGGACAGGACCGGGGAGCTGTTTTTT.

The chain employs TRBV3-1 (or the pseudogene TRBV3-2) and TRBJ2-2, with D possibly matching TRBD2 (5 bases). This CDR3 has 15 amino acids. Trimming removed 5 bases at V and 1 base at J, with 11 bases between. Germline V gene sequence: CDR1 LGHDT, CDR2 YNNKEL (reference sequence). CDR3 sequence (DNA): TGTGCCAGCAGCTTGCACAGCGGGAACACCGGGGAGCTGTTTTTT. The encoded protein is CASSLHSGNTGELFF.

This chain uses TRBV9 with TRBJ1-3, with 7 bases identical to TRBD1. Unmatched junction bases numbered 4, after V lost 4 bases and J lost 0 bases. Germline V gives CDR1 SGDLS, CDR2 YYNGEE. The CDR3 length is 15 residues. CDR3 region: CASSLGQISGNTIYF. The CDR3 coding sequence is TGTGCCAGCAGCCTGGGACAGATCTCTGGAAACACCATATATTTT.

The chain carries TRBV27 and TRBJ2-7; 7 bases agree with TRBD2. CDR3 size: 17 residues. Germline-derived CDR1 and CDR2 are MNHEY and SMNVEV (reference sequence). The V segment lost 0 bases and the J segment 2 bases; nucleotides outside the gene matches: 10. For the CDR3, the DNA is TGTGCCAGCAGTTTATCTTTCGGGACGGGAGGAGCCTACGAGCAGTACTTC. This gives the protein CASSLSFGTGGAYEQYF.

The V and J genes are TRBV4-1 and TRBJ2-3, with 10 nucleotides matching TRBD2. Germline CDR1 is MGHRA and CDR2 is YSYEKL. The CDR3 consists of 18 residues. V shed 2 bases, J shed 2 bases, and the junction held 10 bases outside the gene matches. CDR3 nucleotide sequence: TGCGCCAGCAGCCAATTGCCTCTAGCGGGAGTCTTCACAGATACGCAGTATTTT. Its protein product is CASSQLPLAGVFTDTQYF.

CDR3 nucleotides: TGTGCCAGCAGCCACGGGACTCCTCTTACCTACGAGCAGTACTTC. As protein: CASSHGTPLTYEQYF. This chain joins TRBV28 and TRBJ2-7; weak D call: TRBD2 (6 bases). The CDR3 extends over 15 amino acids. V dropped 6 bases and J dropped 2 bases, with 17 bases sitting between them. Germline CDR1 reads MDHEN; CDR2 reads SYDVKM.

The V gene is TRBV5-1, the J gene TRBJ1-4; 7 positions match TRBD1. CDR1 and CDR2 from the germline V gene are SGHRS and YFSETQ. V trimming: 4 bases; J trimming: 8 bases; junction bases outside the gene matches: 11. CDR3 length equals 15 residues. The CDR3, as DNA: TGCGCCAGCAGCCCGTGGACAGGCAGTCAGGAAAAACTGTTTTTT. Its translation: CASSPWTGSQEKLFF.

This chain connects TRBV6-6 to TRBJ1-2; 10 nucleotides agree with TRBD1. CDR1 is MNHNY and CDR2 is SVGAGI in the germline V gene (reference sequence). Trimming took 7 bases from V and 8 from J; bases not matched to a gene: 13. This CDR3 is built from 15 residues. CDR3 protein: CASNALPGQGTGYTF. The CDR3 nucleotides are TGTGCCAGCAATGCACTCCCGGGACAGGGGACGGGCTACACCTTC.

The count of this clone is one. V and J are TRBV7-6 and TRBJ2-2; D gene unclear. With 2 bases removed from V and 1 base from J, the gap between germline ends came to 8 bases. Germline V lookup: CDR1 SGHVS, CDR2 FNYEAQ. This CDR3 spans 15 amino acids. CDR3 in amino acids: CASSLRRQNTGELFF. CDR3 DNA sequence: TGTGCCAGCAGCTTACGGCGGCAGAACACCGGGGAGCTGTTTTTT.

This clone appeared a few times. This chain's CDR3 is CASSPPGTGFYEQYF. DNA for the CDR3: TGTGCCAGCAGTCCCCCCGGGACAGGGTTCTACGAGCAGTACTTC. The rearrangement joins TRBV27 to TRBJ2-7; TRBD1 aligns across 9 bases. Germline V CDR1 and CDR2: MNHEY, SMNVEV (reference sequence). The CDR3 has 15 amino acids. V shed 5 bases, J shed 3 bases, and the junction held 8 bases outside the gene matches.